This is a list of T cell receptor beta chains from one sample in a study of blood T cell repertoires in COVID-19. Assay used: immunoSEQ multiplex PCR; TCRdb lists only in-frame clones, some missing. The data show approximately 250,000 clones, with around 83% seen just once and roughly 1.4% held by the top ten. Sequenced sample: peripheral blood. The receptors originated from a woman aged 40 to 55 who had recovered from COVID-19. The CDR3 runs from the conserved cysteine through the conserved F or W. The D gene is left open where the match is weak. Part of the rows lack a size; the others show once, few, many or a class for expanded clones.

>TRBV6-2/TRBV6-3|-|-|TRBJ2-7
TGTGCCAGCAGCGGGCACTCCAACAGGGAAGAGCAGTACTTC
CASSGHSNREEQYF
>TRBV10-1|-|-|TRBJ2-2
TGCGCCAGTTCAGCCAGACAGGACACCGGGGAGCTGTTTTTT
CASSARQDTGELFF
>TRBV29-1|TRBD1|-|TRBJ1-2
TGCAGCGTCGGACCGGGACAGGGGGCGGGAGGCTACACCTTC
CSVGPGQGAGGYTF
>TRBV10-3|TRBD2|-|TRBJ2-3
TGTGCCATCAGTGAGGAGCGGGGGAGCCCAGGAGATACGCAGTATTTT
CAISEERGSPGDTQYF
>TRBV10-3|TRBD2|-|TRBJ2-2
TGTGCCATCAGGTCGGGACTAGCCGACACCGGGGAGCTGTTTTTT
CAIRSGLADTGELFF
>TRBV5-1|-|-|TRBJ1-1
TGCGCCAGCAGCTTGGGAGTGGGGGCGCGAGCCGGGGTCTTT
CASSLGVGARAGVF
>TRBV7-2|-|-|TRBJ2-3
TGTGCCAGCAGCTTACTTTTGCGGGGCGCCACAGATACGCAGTATTTT
CASSLLLRGATDTQYF
>TRBV10-3|-|-|TRBJ1-1
TGTGCCATCAGTGTCGGCGGAGCGAACACTGAAGCTTTCTTT
CAISVGGANTEAFF
>TRBV7-2|-|few|TRBJ2-7
TGTGCCAGCAGTTCCTACGACAGGCTCTACGAGCAGTACTTC
CASSSYDRLYEQYF
>TRBV6-5|-|-|TRBJ2-3
TGTGCCAGCAGTTACTCGGGCAACACAGATACGCAGTATTTT
CASSYSGNTDTQYF
>TRBV4-1|TRBD1|-|TRBJ2-2
TGCGCCAGCAGCCCAAGAGCGGACAGGGTTAACGGGGAGCTGTTTTTT
CASSPRADRVNGELFF
>TRBV19|TRBD1|-|TRBJ2-7
TGTGCCAGTAGTGTTCTACAGGGGGCCTACGAGCAGTACTTC
CASSVLQGAYEQYF
>TRBV6-2/TRBV6-3|-|-|TRBJ2-5
TGTGCCAGCAGTTTTATGGCAGGGAAGGGCGCAGGGCAAGAGACCCAGTACTTC
CASSFMAGKGAGQETQYF
>TRBV4-2|-|-|TRBJ1-1
TGTGCCAGCAGCCAAGATGGGGACACCACTGAAGCTTTCTTT
CASSQDGDTTEAFF
>TRBV5-8|-|-|TRBJ1-1
TGTGCCAGCAGCTTGGTAGTGGGGGCCACTGAAGCTTTCTTT
CASSLVVGATEAFF
>TRBV7-9|TRBD1|-|TRBJ1-2
TGTGCCAGCAGCTCAGGCAGGGGGTCGGACTATGGCTACACCTTC
CASSSGRGSDYGYTF
>TRBV19|-|-|TRBJ1-1
TGTGCCAGTTCTAAGCGAGGAACTGAAGCTTTCTTT
CASSKRGTEAFF
>TRBV7-9|TRBD1|-|TRBJ2-1
TGTGCCAGCAGCTTAGGGGACAGGGCCTACAATGAGCAGTTCTTC
CASSLGDRAYNEQFF
>TRBV9|TRBD1|-|TRBJ2-2
TGTGCCAGCAGCGTAAGGGACAGGGGGCCCGGGGAGCTGTTTTTT
CASSVRDRGPGELFF
>TRBV3-1/TRBV3-2|TRBD2|-|TRBJ2-2
TGTGCCAGCAGCCGATTACCGGGACTAGCGGGACCGAAGAACACCGGGGAGCTGTTTTTT
CASSRLPGLAGPKNTGELFF
>TRBV12-1|-|-|TRBJ1-5
TGTGCCAGGAGCTTAGGACAGGTCCGACAGCCCCAGCATTTT
CARSLGQVRQPQHF
>TRBV10-3|-|-|TRBJ2-6
TGTGCCATCAGTGACTCAGTTTCTGGGGCCAACGTCCTGACTTTC
CAISDSVSGANVLTF
>TRBV5-1|-|-|TRBJ1-2
TGCGCCAGCAGCCCACTACCTGGGGAGCCCCACGGCTACACCTTC
CASSPLPGEPHGYTF
>TRBV9|-|-|TRBJ2-1
TGTGCCAGCAGCGTAGTGGCATCCTCGCACAATGAGCAGTTCTTC
CASSVVASSHNEQFF
>TRBV11-2|-|-|TRBJ1-4
TGTGCCAGCAGCTTATTGAGGGCAGGCTTACTGTTTTTT
CASSLLRAGLLFF
>TRBV29-1|-|-|TRBJ1-1
TGCAGCGTTGCAGACAAGGACACTACGAACACTGAAGCTTTCTTT
CSVADKDTTNTEAFF
>TRBV7-2|-|-|TRBJ2-3
TGTGCCAGCAGCTACCAGATAGGGGTCGCAGATACGCAGTATTTT
CASSYQIGVADTQYF
>TRBV19|TRBD2|once|TRBJ2-3
TGTGCCAGTAGTATAGATTTGGGGGGACTAGGCACAGATACGCAGTATTTT
CASSIDLGGLGTDTQYF
>TRBV10-3|-|-|TRBJ1-2
TGTGCCATCCATACGGGAGCTAACTATGGCTACACCTTC
CAIHTGANYGYTF
>TRBV5-4|TRBD2|once|TRBJ2-5
TGTGCCAGCAGCAACGCAGCCGGGACTAGCGGGAAGTACCAAGAGACCCAGTACTTC
CASSNAAGTSGKYQETQYF
>TRBV5-1|TRBD2|-|TRBJ2-7
TGCGCCAGCAGACAAACTAGCGGGGGGACACCCTACGAGCAGTACTTC
CASRQTSGGTPYEQYF
>TRBV13|TRBD1|-|TRBJ1-5
TGTGCCAGCTCCGTGGGGGGCGCAGGGGGTCAGCCCCAGCATTTT
CASSVGGAGGQPQHF
>TRBV6-1|TRBD2|-|TRBJ2-1
TGTGCCAGCAGTGAATCGTTGGGGGGGAAGTTCTTC
CASSESLGGKFF
>TRBV19|TRBD2|-|TRBJ2-2
TGTGCCAGTAGTCCGCGACGAAACACACTAGCGGGGGGCCTCATTAGCACCGGGGAGCTGTTTTTT
CASSPRRNTLAGGLISTGELFF
>TRBV11-2|TRBD2|few|TRBJ2-2
TGTGCCAGCAGCTTAGTAGGCGGGGGGGCCGCCGGGGAGCTGTTTTTT
CASSLVGGGAAGELFF
>TRBV3-1/TRBV3-2|TRBD1|-|TRBJ2-1
TGTGCCAGCAGCCAAGTCACCGGGACAGGGTCGGGTGAGCAGTTCTTC
CASSQVTGTGSGEQFF
>TRBV27|TRBD1|-|TRBJ1-2
TGTGCCAGCAGTCAACCGGGACAGGGGTATGGCTACACCTTC
CASSQPGQGYGYTF
>TRBV7-3|-|-|TRBJ1-4
TGTGCCAGCAGCTTAACTGGGGGGACGGAGAATGAAAAACTGTTTTTT
CASSLTGGTENEKLFF
>TRBV6-5|TRBD1|-|TRBJ2-5
TGTGCCAGCAGAAGGACAGGGGGAAGTCAAGAGACCCAGTACTTC
CASRRTGGSQETQYF
>TRBV7-9|TRBD2|-|TRBJ2-1
TGTGCCAGCAGGCAGCCGGGCGGGGGGCACCACAATGAGCAGTTCTTC
CASRQPGGGHHNEQFF
>TRBV18|-|-|TRBJ1-5
TGTGCCAGCTCACCACGGGACACGCCTGGGTGGCCCCAGCATTTT
CASSPRDTPGWPQHF
>TRBV10-3|-|-|TRBJ1-3
TGTGCCATCAGTGAGGCCCCCGGCACCATATATTTT
CAISEAPGTIYF
>TRBV7-9|TRBD2|-|TRBJ2-5
TGTGCCAGCAGCTTATACGTCGGCGGGGGGGCCGACACCCAGTACTTC
CASSLYVGGGADTQYF
>TRBV7-2|TRBD1|-|TRBJ2-7
TGTGCCAGCAGCCCTGGGACAGGGGCGTACGAGCAGTACTTC
CASSPGTGAYEQYF
>TRBV18|TRBD2|-|TRBJ2-1
TGTGCCAGCTCTCCTAGCGGGGGGAACTACAATGAGCAGTTCTTC
CASSPSGGNYNEQFF
>TRBV5-1|-|-|TRBJ1-1
TGCGCCAGCAGCCAGGTATCCACAAACACTGAAGCTTTCTTT
CASSQVSTNTEAFF
>TRBV3-1/TRBV3-2|TRBD1|-|TRBJ1-4
TGTGCCAGCAGCGCCAGGGGGCGGGCTAATGAAAAACTGTTTTTT
CASSARGRANEKLFF
>TRBV3-1/TRBV3-2|TRBD1|-|TRBJ2-5
TGTGCCAGCAGCCAATCAATGGGACAGGGCCAGGAGACCCAGTACTTC
CASSQSMGQGQETQYF
>TRBV5-1|TRBD1|-|TRBJ2-3
TGCGCCAGCAGCTTGGTCGGCGTAGGGGGCGGCACAGATACGCAGTATTTT
CASSLVGVGGGTDTQYF
>TRBV5-5|-|-|TRBJ1-4
TGTGCCAGCAGCTTCGGACTAGACAGTGTTTCGTCTAATGAAAAACTGTTTTTT
CASSFGLDSVSSNEKLFF
>TRBV3-1/TRBV3-2|-|-|TRBJ1-2
TGTGCCAGCAGCCAAGACGGTAACTATGGCTACACCTTC
CASSQDGNYGYTF
>TRBV4-3|-|-|TRBJ1-1
TGCGCCAGCAGCCAAGCCGGGGGGCCCGCTTTCTTT
CASSQAGGPAFF